The rows below give T cell receptor beta chains drawn from one sample of a study of technical replicates of blood from several donors. The data were produced by immunoSEQ multiplex PCR, yet TCRdb's version contains in-frame clones alone and is incomplete. Seen here are tens of thousands of clones, 90% to 95% observed once, and the top ten hold more than 0.25%. The sequencing input was T cells isolated from PBMCs. Receptors were obtained from a human donor in good health. CDR3s include the opening cysteine and the closing phenylalanine or tryptophan. The D gene is left open where the match is weak. Only part of the rows carry a size: once, few, many, or a class if the clone is expanded.

V	size	J	D	CDR3	DNA
TRBV12-5	NA	TRBJ1-3	NA	CASGAGKEDTIYF	TGTGCTAGTGGCGCAGGGAAAGAGGACACCATATATTTT
TRBV19	NA	TRBJ2-3	NA	CASTLRRFTDTQYF	TGTGCCAGTACCCTGAGGAGGTTCACAGATACGCAGTATTTT
TRBV6-5	NA	TRBJ1-5	NA	CASRSRQGFQPQHF	TGTGCCAGCAGGTCGAGGCAGGGATTTCAGCCCCAGCATTTT
TRBV5-5	NA	TRBJ2-7	NA	CASSLQGYEQYF	TGTGCCAGCAGCTTACAGGGCTACGAGCAGTACTTC
TRBV7-8	NA	TRBJ1-1	NA	CASSLQGVDTEAFF	TGTGCCAGCAGCCTACAGGGTGTCGACACTGAAGCTTTCTTT
TRBV28	NA	TRBJ2-7	TRBD1	CASKRGQGESYEQYF	TGTGCCAGCAAACGGGGACAGGGAGAATCCTACGAGCAGTACTTC
TRBV9	NA	TRBJ2-5	NA	CASSVSGREETQYF	TGTGCCAGCAGCGTATCGGGAAGGGAAGAGACCCAGTACTTC
TRBV7-3	NA	TRBJ2-7	TRBD1	CASSLWQGALYEQYF	TGTGCCAGCAGCCTTTGGCAGGGGGCCCTTTACGAGCAGTACTTC
TRBV28	NA	TRBJ2-7	NA	CASSLREGGVHEQYF	TGTGCCAGCAGTTTACGAGAGGGGGGGGTCCACGAGCAGTACTTC
TRBV4-1	NA	TRBJ2-1	TRBD1	CASSQGNRGSSNEQFF	TGCGCCAGCAGCCAAGGGAACAGGGGAAGTTCCAATGAGCAGTTCTTC
TRBV6-5	NA	TRBJ2-7	TRBD2	CASSYSVAGTYEQYF	TGTGCCAGCAGTTACTCTGTAGCGGGGACCTACGAGCAGTACTTC
TRBV28	NA	TRBJ2-3	TRBD2	CASSLSALSGRITDTQYF	TGTGCCAGCAGTTTATCGGCCCTTAGCGGGAGGATCACAGATACGCAGTATTTT
TRBV11-3	NA	TRBJ1-1	NA	CASSPPRGYLNTEAFF	TGTGCCAGCAGCCCGCCCAGGGGATACCTGAACACTGAAGCTTTCTTT
TRBV27	once	TRBJ1-1	NA	CASSWTDVNTEAFF	TGTGCCAGCAGTTGGACAGATGTGAACACTGAAGCTTTCTTT
TRBV7-6	NA	TRBJ2-7	NA	CASSRGGVLQNEQYF	TGTGCCAGCAGTCGAGGGGGGGTGCTTCAAAACGAGCAGTACTTC
TRBV7-6	NA	TRBJ2-5	NA	CASSRVHPRDQETQYF	TGTGCCAGCAGCCGCGTGCACCCGAGGGACCAAGAGACCCAGTACTTC
TRBV10-3	NA	TRBJ1-2	TRBD1	CAISESTGIVYGYTF	TGTGCCATCAGTGAATCGACAGGGATCGTCTATGGCTACACCTTC
TRBV6-5	NA	TRBJ1-5	NA	CASGDIGNQPQHF	TGTGCCAGCGGGGACATTGGCAATCAGCCCCAGCATTTT
TRBV7-3	NA	TRBJ1-2	NA	CASSLDSYGYTF	TGTGCCAGCAGCTTAGACAGCTATGGCTACACCTTC
TRBV7-9	NA	TRBJ2-2	TRBD1	CASSLAWTGKAGELFF	TGTGCCAGCAGCCTTGCCTGGACAGGGAAAGCCGGGGAGCTGTTTTTT
TRBV15	few	TRBJ2-1	TRBD1	CATSGQGAKEQFF	TGTGCCACCAGCGGACAGGGGGCGAAAGAGCAGTTCTTC
TRBV19	NA	TRBJ2-1	NA	CASSNRVRYNEQFF	TGTGCCAGTAGTAACAGGGTGCGGTACAATGAGCAGTTCTTC
TRBV28	NA	TRBJ1-4	TRBD1	CASRRGQGVFEKLFF	TGTGCCAGCAGAAGGGGACAGGGCGTATTTGAAAAACTGTTTTTT
TRBV4-2	NA	TRBJ2-2	NA	CASSQVLGGPGTGELFF	TGTGCCAGCAGCCAAGTTTTGGGGGGGCCGGGCACCGGGGAGCTGTTTTTT
TRBV7-7	NA	TRBJ2-2	TRBD1	CASRQGSNTGELFF	TGTGCTAGCAGACAGGGGTCCAACACCGGGGAGCTGTTTTTT
TRBV4-1	NA	TRBJ1-1	TRBD1	CASSQGQGVEAFF	TGCGCCAGCAGCCAAGGACAGGGAGTTGAAGCTTTCTTT
TRBV27	once	TRBJ2-1	TRBD2	CASKPPRLAGVGEQFF	TGTGCCAGCAAGCCCCCGAGACTAGCGGGGGTGGGTGAGCAGTTCTTC
TRBV5-1	NA	TRBJ2-7	TRBD2	CASSHGGSSSYEQYF	TGCGCCAGCAGCCACGGGGGGTCTAGCTCCTACGAGCAGTACTTC
TRBV11-3	NA	TRBJ1-2	TRBD1	CASSQDRGGYGYTF	TGTGCCAGCAGCCAGGACAGGGGGGGTTATGGCTACACCTTC
TRBV4-1	NA	TRBJ1-5	TRBD1	CASSPLGQGAISNQPQHF	TGCGCCAGCAGCCCACTCGGACAGGGGGCAATTTCCAATCAGCCCCAGCATTTT
TRBV21-1	NA	TRBJ2-7	NA	CASSTPTSGGFYEQYF	TGTGCCAGCAGCACGCCCACTAGCGGGGGCTTCTACGAGCAGTACTTC
TRBV18	once	TRBJ2-7	TRBD2	CASSHGGSLGEQYF	TGTGCCAGCTCCCACGGGGGGAGCCTTGGGGAGCAGTACTTC